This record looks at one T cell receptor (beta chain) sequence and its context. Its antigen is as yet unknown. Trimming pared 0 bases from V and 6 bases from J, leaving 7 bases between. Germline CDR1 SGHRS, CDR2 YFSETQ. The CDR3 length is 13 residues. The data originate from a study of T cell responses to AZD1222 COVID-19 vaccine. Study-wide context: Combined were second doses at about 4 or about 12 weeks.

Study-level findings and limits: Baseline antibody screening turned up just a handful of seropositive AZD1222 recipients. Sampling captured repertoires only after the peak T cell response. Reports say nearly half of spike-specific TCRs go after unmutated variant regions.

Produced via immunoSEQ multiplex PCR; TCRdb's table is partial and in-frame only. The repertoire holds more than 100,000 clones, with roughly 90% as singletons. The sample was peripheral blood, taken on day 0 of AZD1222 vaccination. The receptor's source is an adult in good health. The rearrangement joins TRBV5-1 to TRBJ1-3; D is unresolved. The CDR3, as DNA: TGCGCCAGCAGCTTGGGGGGAGAAAACACCATATATTTT. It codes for CASSLGGENTIYF.